The 22 T cell receptor beta chains given below trace back to one sample, sequenced in a study of T cell responses to AZD1222 COVID-19 vaccine. Libraries were prepared by immunoSEQ multiplex PCR; TCRdb keeps only in-frame clonotypes and omits some of them. Of around 80,000 clones in the sample, 92% were seen once. Specimen: peripheral blood, collected 28 days after the second AZD1222 dose. Source of these receptors: an adult who received the AZD1222 COVID-19 vaccine.

The V and J genes are TRBV2 and TRBJ2-7, with D perhaps matching TRBD1 (5 bases). Germline CDR1 and CDR2: SNHLY and FYNNEI. The V gene lost 7 bases and the J gene lost 0 bases, with 16 bases spanning the gap. CDR3 size: 15 residues. This chain's CDR3 is CASILNPGISYEQYF. The CDR3 coding sequence is TGTGCCAGCATCCTAAACCCAGGGATCTCCTACGAGCAGTACTTC. Drawing the rest from reference TRBV2 and TRBJ2-7, the complete variable domain is EPEVTQTPSHQVTQMGQEVILRCVPISNHLYFYWYRQILGQKVEFLVSFYNNEISEKSEIFDDQFSVERPDGSNFTLKIRSTKLEDSAMYFCASILNPGISYEQYFGPGTRLTVT.

This chain connects TRBV3-1 (or the pseudogene TRBV3-2) to TRBJ2-7, with TRBD2 identical over 9 bases. V gave up 5 bases and J gave up 2 bases; unmatched junction bases: 4. The CDR3 has 14 amino acids. In germline, CDR1 is LGHDT, CDR2 YNNKEL (reference sequence). The CDR3 is CASSETSGPYEQYF. The CDR3 region has the DNA TGTGCCAGCAGCGAGACTAGCGGACCCTACGAGCAGTACTTC.

CDR3 loop: CASRNSAFREETQYF. CDR3 nucleotide sequence: TGTGCCAGCAGAAACTCGGCGTTTCGGGAAGAGACCCAGTACTTC. V gene TRBV6-5 combines with J gene TRBJ2-5; D not resolved. V gave up 6 bases and J gave up 3 bases, with 17 bases separating them. Per the germline V gene, CDR1 is MNHEY and CDR2 is SVGAGI. The CDR3 is 15 amino acids.

V is TRBV2 and J is TRBJ1-4; D uncertain. The CDR3 consists of 14 residues. Germline V gene lookup returns CDR1 SNHLY and CDR2 FYNNEI. V was cut by 3 bases and J by 8 bases, with 13 bases left in between. CDR3 DNA sequence: TGTGCCAGCAGTGATTTGTGGGAAGGGGAAAAACTGTTTTTT. The encoded protein is CASSDLWEGEKLFF.

The chain has TRBV19 and TRBJ2-2; 7 bases map to TRBD2. V lost 9 bases and J lost 2; bases outside the gene matches: 18. The CDR3 is 18 amino acids. Germline V gene sequence: CDR1 LNHDA, CDR2 SQIVND (reference sequence). CDR3 DNA sequence: TGTGCCAGCGCCCGTAGTAGCGGGTTCTCAACAAACACCGGGGAGCTGTTTTTT. Translated, it gives CASARSSGFSTNTGELFF.

This clone was seen a single time. This chain connects TRBV30 to TRBJ1-4; 9 nucleotides line up with TRBD1. The germline CDR1 and CDR2 sequences are GTSNPN and SVGIG (reference sequence). The CDR3 extends over 15 amino acids. The junction had 11 bases not matched to a gene; V was cut back by 4 bases and J by 8 bases. The CDR3 DNA is TGTGCCTGGAACCCGGACAGGGGAGGAGGGGAAAAACTGTTTTTT. Translating gives CAWNPDRGGGEKLFF.

The chain couples TRBV6-2 or TRBV6-3 to TRBJ1-5; D unclear. V gave up 0 bases and J gave up 7 bases, with 13 bases separating them. CDR3 size: 15 residues. CDR1 is MNHEY and CDR2 is SVGEGT in the germline V gene. This CDR3 is CASSYSGGLSQPQHF. The CDR3 DNA sequence: TGTGCCAGCAGTTACTCGGGAGGGCTTAGCCAGCCCCAGCATTTT.

V and J are TRBV3-1 (or the pseudogene TRBV3-2) and TRBJ1-6, with a weak D call TRBD1 (5 bases). CDR1 is LGHDT and CDR2 is YNNKEL in the germline V gene (reference sequence). V shed 1 base and J shed 8 bases, with 15 bases lying between them. There are 16 residues in the CDR3. CDR3 bases: TGTGCCAGCAGCCAAGTCCCGGGGGGTTTATATTCACCCCTCCACTTT. Translating gives CASSQVPGGLYSPLHF.

The J gene is TRBJ1-1, the V gene TRBV5-1, with TRBD1 as a possible D gene (6 bases). Trimming took 4 bases from V and 5 from J, leaving 21 bases between them. Germline V CDR1 and CDR2: SGHRS, YFSETQ. The CDR3 spans 16 residues. CDR3 bases: TGCGCCAGCAGCCCTGACCCCAGGGGAGTGAGGACTGAAGCTTTCTTT. It specifies CASSPDPRGVRTEAFF.

The chain recombines TRBV19 with TRBJ1-6; D perhaps matches TRBD1 (6 bases). CDR3 length equals 14 residues. The germline V gene has CDR1 LNHDA and CDR2 SQIVND (reference sequence). Trimming removed 3 bases at V and 9 bases at J, with 12 bases between. The CDR3 DNA reads TGTGCCAGTAGTATGGCCCGCAGGGGTTCACCCCTCCACTTT. This sequence encodes CASSMARRGSPLHF.

V and J are TRBV6-5 and TRBJ2-7, with no clear D. The CDR3 contains 13 residues. V was trimmed by 4 bases and J by 0 bases, leaving 7 bases between them. Germline values: CDR1 MNHEY, CDR2 SVGAGI. CDR3 loop: CASSWRFSYEQYF. The CDR3 DNA reads TGTGCCAGCAGTTGGCGGTTCTCCTACGAGCAGTACTTC.

The chain employs TRBV14 and TRBJ2-7; D possibly uses TRBD1 or TRBD2 (5 bases each). Trimming removed 4 bases from V and 5 bases from J, with 30 bases in between. Looked up from germline, CDR1 is SGHDN and CDR2 is FVKESK. This CDR3 is built from 19 residues. CDR3 bases: TGTGCCAGCAGCCCGCCCCGGGACGGTTATGTCGAGGGTCTGAACGAGCAGTACTTC. As protein: CASSPPRDGYVEGLNEQYF.

This rearrangement joins TRBV19 to TRBJ2-3; D call uncertain. The CDR3 covers 13 residues. Trimming took off 5 bases at V and 6 bases at J, with 12 bases between the two ends. Germline V lookup: CDR1 LNHDA, CDR2 SQIVND (reference sequence). CDR3 nucleotides: TGTGCCAGTAGTCCGCATACCCATGATACGCAGTATTTT. Its protein is CASSPHTHDTQYF.

The genes are TRBV5-4 and TRBJ1-6, with D unclear. The V gene's germline CDR1 is SGHNT and CDR2 YYREEE (reference sequence). V lost 5 bases and J 11 bases, leaving 14 bases between the germline ends. The CDR3 covers 13 residues. CDR3 in DNA: TGTGCCAGCAGGACTACGCTGATCGCACCCCTCCACTTT. It yields the protein CASRTTLIAPLHF.

This clone was observed a handful of times. This chain uses TRBV14 with TRBJ2-1; D gene uncertain. This CDR3 spans 17 amino acids. V was trimmed by 1 base and J by 0 bases, leaving 13 bases between them. Germline lookup yields CDR1 SGHDN and CDR2 FVKESK. CDR3 in DNA: TGTGCCAGCAGCCAAGTCGTGCTGACGGTCTCCTACAATGAGCAGTTCTTC. Residues: CASSQVVLTVSYNEQFF.

This chain joins TRBV30 and TRBJ2-1, with TRBD2 as a possible D gene (5 bases). The CDR3 runs 11 residues. V gave up 8 bases and J gave up 8 bases, with 13 bases separating them. From germline, CDR1 is GTSNPN and CDR2 SVGIG (reference sequence). As DNA, the CDR3 is TGTGCCCTGTTGGAGGCCTATGAGCAGTTCTTC. Protein sequence: CALLEAYEQFF.

V is TRBV3-1 (or the pseudogene TRBV3-2) and J is TRBJ2-7, with 10 bases matching TRBD2. Germline CDR1 LGHDT, CDR2 YNNKEL (reference sequence). The CDR3 loop spans 13 amino acids. Unmatched junction bases numbered 1, after V lost 5 bases and J lost 3 bases. In DNA, the CDR3 is TGTGCCAGCAGCAGACTAGCGGGCTACGAGCAGTACTTC. Amino acids: CASSRLAGYEQYF.

The chain carries TRBV5-7 and TRBJ2-3; the D gene is possibly TRBD2 (5 bases). TRBV5-7 is labeled an ORF, and its function is uncertain. The length of the CDR3 is 17 residues. V dropped 2 bases and J dropped 1 base, with 17 bases sitting between them. The chain's CDR3 is CASSLSGATFGTDTQYF. In DNA, the CDR3 is TGTGCCAGCAGCTTAAGCGGAGCGACCTTCGGCACAGATACGCAGTATTTT.

The rearrangement joins TRBV6-6 to TRBJ2-7; possibly TRBD2 for D (5 bases). From germline, CDR1 is MNHNY and CDR2 SVGAGI (reference sequence). This CDR3 has 16 residues. V dropped 5 bases and J dropped 3 bases, with 20 bases sitting between them. CDR3 residues: CASSNIRLADHYEQYF. In DNA, the CDR3 is TGTGCCAGCAGTAATATACGGCTAGCAGATCACTACGAGCAGTACTTC.

The chain links TRBV4-1 to TRBJ1-5, with a tentative D call TRBD1 (6 bases). This CDR3 spans 15 amino acids. V lost 6 bases and J lost 2, with 14 bases in between. Looked up from germline, CDR1 is MGHRA and CDR2 is YSYEKL. The CDR3 spells CASRPGVVGNQPQHF. Here the CDR3 DNA reads TGCGCCAGCAGACCAGGGGTTGTGGGCAATCAGCCCCAGCATTTT.

The CDR3 is CASSARFPETQYF. The CDR3, as DNA: TGTGCCAGCAGTGCCCGTTTCCCCGAGACCCAGTACTTC. V gene TRBV7-2 combines with J gene TRBJ2-5; no definite D call. CDR1 and CDR2 (germline): SGHTA, FQGNSA. The CDR3 consists of 13 residues. V shed 6 bases and J shed 5 bases, with 13 bases lying between them.

V gene TRBV27 combines with J gene TRBJ1-6; the match to TRBD1 covers 10 bases. Germline V gene data show CDR1 as MNHEY and CDR2 as SMNVEV (reference sequence). V shed 5 bases and J 10 bases; nucleotides not matched to a gene: 11. The CDR3 covers 16 residues. The CDR3 here is CASSTETGGYGSPLHF. The CDR3 DNA reads as TGTGCCAGCAGTACCGAGACAGGGGGCTACGGATCACCCCTCCACTTT.